This T cell receptor (beta chain) was recorded in a study of cytomegalovirus exposure and HLA in healthy donors. As for the study in general: The same platform used for the 666 first-cohort repertoires was also used for the roughly 130 validation repertoires, as a later analysis reported. Whole-study findings and limits: Cytomegalovirus association was listed for approximately 150 TCR beta chains.

CDR3 length: 15 residues. The V and J ends lost 3 bases and 2 bases, in that order; junction bases with no gene match: 2. Germline V gene lookup returns CDR1 SGHNT and CDR2 YYREEE (reference sequence). Profiled with immunoSEQ multiplex PCR; TCRdb holds only in-frame clones, not every one. Found here are approximately 82,000 clones, 85% to 95% of them singletons; the top ten hold approximately 0.69%. Turning to this clone: Its antigen is not known.

The specimen sequenced was PBMCs. This chain uses TRBV5-4 with TRBJ2-1; 10 bases fit TRBD1. The TCR comes from a man younger than 35 in good health and CMV-seronegative. The CDR3: CASSSGQGTYNEQFF. Written as DNA, the CDR3 is TGTGCCAGCAGCTCGGGACAGGGGACCTACAATGAGCAGTTCTTC.